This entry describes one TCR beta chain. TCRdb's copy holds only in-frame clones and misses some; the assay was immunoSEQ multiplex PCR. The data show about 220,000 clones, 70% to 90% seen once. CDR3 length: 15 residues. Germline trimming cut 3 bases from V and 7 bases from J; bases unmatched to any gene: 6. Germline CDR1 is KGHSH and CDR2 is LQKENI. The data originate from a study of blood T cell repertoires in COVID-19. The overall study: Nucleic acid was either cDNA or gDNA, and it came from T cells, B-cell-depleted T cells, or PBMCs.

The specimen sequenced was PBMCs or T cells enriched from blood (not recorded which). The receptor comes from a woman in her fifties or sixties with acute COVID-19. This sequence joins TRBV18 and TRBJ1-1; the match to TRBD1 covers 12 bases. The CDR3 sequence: CASSPGGTGGIEAFF. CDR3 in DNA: TGTGCCAGCTCACCTGGAGGGACAGGGGGCATTGAAGCTTTCTTT.